The present TCR beta chain was sequenced within a study of blood T cell repertoires in COVID-19 (dated by TCRdb to the early 2020s). About the full investigation: Collaborator samples came from the United States, Italy and Spain and covered acute and convalescent phases of COVID-19. The material from the prospective study consisted of cDNA or gDNA derived from T cells, B-cell-depleted T cells, or PBMCs. Subjects who had been exposed to COVID-19, were actively infected with it, or had recovered from it provided the deeply sampled blood TCRbeta repertoires that made up the dataset. The repertoires were released in a freely available public database intended as a resource for research on the immune response to SARS-CoV-2. Samples came from the ongoing ImmuneRACE study (first 160 participants) plus 1,254 subjects from 6 global collaborators. The sample metadata nearly always contained a de-identified subject ID, COVID-19 status, age in years and sex. Where HLA class I and class II types were available, the types were taken from metadata supplied by the sample provider, not from assay-based typing. Points the paper makes about the study in general: The amount of clinical and demographic metadata varied by source and participant and was provided uncurated.

Collaborating institutions collected whole blood in K2EDTA tubes following their own protocols. For TCRbeta analysis, collaborators shipped samples in one of three forms: frozen whole blood, isolated PBMCs, or DNA extracted from either of those sample types. TCRbeta CDR3 regions were amplified from genomic DNA using the immunoSEQ Assay, a bias-controlled multiplex PCR. Per the authors' processing: The number of nucleated cells in each sample was estimated by amplification of reference gene primers within the assay. To quantify the absolute abundance of each unique TCRbeta CDR3 rearrangement, sequence reads were collapsed and filtered. For each sample, productive Simpson clonality was calculated as the square root of Simpson's diversity index across productive rearrangements. Held by TCRdb, this immuneACCESS table contains in-frame sequences only and omits some clones. Under half of the omission traces to an unresolved V gene where checked; the cause of the rest is unknown. V, J and clone size reflect that table, while D and trimming were determined from the DNA. In this sample the table shows around 260,000 clones, 85% to 90% of which occur a single time. Of the sample, 0.75% to 0.9% falls within the top ten clones.

Comment on this clone: Its antigen has not been determined. Base qualities are not at hand, and no much larger clone is one base apart.

Sequences MNHEY (CDR1) and SVGAGI (CDR2) are obtained from the germline V gene. The CDR3 spans 13 residues, from the cysteine through the phenylalanine. This entry keeps only the CDR3 DNA: 39 bases, framed from base 1. The V end gives up 6 bases and the J end 8 bases, leaving 9 bases in the junction not matched to a gene. Material for sequencing was peripheral blood. The V gene is TRBV6-5 and the J gene is TRBJ1-2, and TRBD1 aligns with 7 junction nucleotides. This clonotype was obtained from a man aged 25-40 years with acute or convalescent COVID-19. CDR3 sequence: CASSPTGYRGYTF. DNA sequence: TGTGCCAGCAGCCCGACAGGGTACCGAGGCTACACCTTC.